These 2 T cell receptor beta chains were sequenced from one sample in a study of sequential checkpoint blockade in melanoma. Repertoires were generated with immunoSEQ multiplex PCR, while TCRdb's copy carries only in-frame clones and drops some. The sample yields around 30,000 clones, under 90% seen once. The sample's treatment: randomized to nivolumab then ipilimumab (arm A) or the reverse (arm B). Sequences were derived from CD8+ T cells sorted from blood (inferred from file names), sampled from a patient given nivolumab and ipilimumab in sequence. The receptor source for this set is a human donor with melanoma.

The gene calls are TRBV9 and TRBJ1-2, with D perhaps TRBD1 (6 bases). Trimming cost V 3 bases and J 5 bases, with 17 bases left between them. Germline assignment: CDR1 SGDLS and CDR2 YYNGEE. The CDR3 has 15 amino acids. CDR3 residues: CASSGFSDRVYGYTF. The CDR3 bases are TGTGCCAGCAGCGGATTTTCGGACAGAGTGTATGGCTACACCTTC.

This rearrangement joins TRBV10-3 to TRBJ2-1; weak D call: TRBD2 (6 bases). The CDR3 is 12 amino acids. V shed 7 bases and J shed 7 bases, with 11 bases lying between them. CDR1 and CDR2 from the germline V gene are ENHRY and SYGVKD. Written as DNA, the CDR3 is TGTGCCATCACCAGGGCGGGGAATGAGCAGTTCTTC. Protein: CAITRAGNEQFF.